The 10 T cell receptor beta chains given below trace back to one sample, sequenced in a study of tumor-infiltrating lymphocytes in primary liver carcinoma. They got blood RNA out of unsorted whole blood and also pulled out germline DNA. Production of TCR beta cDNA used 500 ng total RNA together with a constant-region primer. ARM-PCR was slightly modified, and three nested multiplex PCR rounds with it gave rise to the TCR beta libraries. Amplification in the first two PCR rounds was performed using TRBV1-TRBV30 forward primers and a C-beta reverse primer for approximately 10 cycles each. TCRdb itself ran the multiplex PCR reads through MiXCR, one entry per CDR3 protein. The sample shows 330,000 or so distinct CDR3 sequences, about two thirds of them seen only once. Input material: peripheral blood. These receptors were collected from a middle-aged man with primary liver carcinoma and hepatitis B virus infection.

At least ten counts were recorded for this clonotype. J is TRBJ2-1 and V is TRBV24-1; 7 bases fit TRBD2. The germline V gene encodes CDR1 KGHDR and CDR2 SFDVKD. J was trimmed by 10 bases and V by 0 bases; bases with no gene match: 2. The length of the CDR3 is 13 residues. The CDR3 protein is CATSDLGLEEQFF. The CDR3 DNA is TGTGCCACCAGTGATTTGGGACTAGAAGAGCAGTTCTTC.

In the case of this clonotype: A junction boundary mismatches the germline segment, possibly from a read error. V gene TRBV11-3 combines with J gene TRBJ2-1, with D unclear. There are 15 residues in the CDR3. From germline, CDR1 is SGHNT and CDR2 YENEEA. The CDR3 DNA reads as TGTGCCTGCAGCTTAGACTTGAGCTCCTACAATGAGCAGTTCTTC. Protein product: CACSLDLSSYNEQFF.

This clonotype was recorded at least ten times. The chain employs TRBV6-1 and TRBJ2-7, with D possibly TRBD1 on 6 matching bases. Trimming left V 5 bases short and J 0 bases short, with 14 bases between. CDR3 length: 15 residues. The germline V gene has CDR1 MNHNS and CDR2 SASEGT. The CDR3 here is CASSHRTESSYEQYF. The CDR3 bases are TGTGCCAGCAGTCACCGGACAGAAAGCTCCTACGAGCAGTACTTC.

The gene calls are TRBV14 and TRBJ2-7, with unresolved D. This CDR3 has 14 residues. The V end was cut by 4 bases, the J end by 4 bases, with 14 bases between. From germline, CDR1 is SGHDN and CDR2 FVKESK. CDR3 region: CASSRDRAGYEQYF. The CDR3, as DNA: TGTGCCAGCAGCCGAGACCGGGCTGGGTACGAGCAGTACTTC.

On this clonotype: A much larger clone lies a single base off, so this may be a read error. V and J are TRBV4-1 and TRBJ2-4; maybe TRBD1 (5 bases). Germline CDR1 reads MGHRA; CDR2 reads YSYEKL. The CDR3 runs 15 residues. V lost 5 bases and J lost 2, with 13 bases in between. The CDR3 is CASSFRQRPKNIQYF. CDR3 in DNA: TGCGCCAGCAGCTTTCGACAGAGGCCCAAAAACATTCAGTACTTC.

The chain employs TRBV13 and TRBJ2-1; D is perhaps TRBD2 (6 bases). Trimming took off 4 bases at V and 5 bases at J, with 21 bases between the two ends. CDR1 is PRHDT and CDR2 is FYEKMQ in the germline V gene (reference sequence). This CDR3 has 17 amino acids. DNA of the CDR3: TGTGCCAGCAGCTCCCCCTCTGATGGGGAGGCCAACAATGAGCAGTTCTTC. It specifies CASSSPSDGEANNEQFF.

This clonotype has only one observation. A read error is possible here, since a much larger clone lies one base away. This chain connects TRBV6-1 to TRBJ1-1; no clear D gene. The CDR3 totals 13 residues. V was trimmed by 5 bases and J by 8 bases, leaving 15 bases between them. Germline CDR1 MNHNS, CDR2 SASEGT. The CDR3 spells CASSKIDLIEAFF. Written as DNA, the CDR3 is TGTGCCAGCAGTAAAATCGACCTGATCGAAGCTTTCTTT.

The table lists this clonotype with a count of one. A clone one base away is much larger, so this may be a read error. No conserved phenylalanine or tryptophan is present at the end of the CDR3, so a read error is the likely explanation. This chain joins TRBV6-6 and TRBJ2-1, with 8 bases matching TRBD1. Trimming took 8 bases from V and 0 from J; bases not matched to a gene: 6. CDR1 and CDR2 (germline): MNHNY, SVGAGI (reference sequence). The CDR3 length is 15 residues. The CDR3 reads CASCRTGSSYNEQFS. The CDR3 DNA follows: TGTGCCAGCTGCCGGACAGGGAGCTCCTACAATGAGCAGTTCTCC.

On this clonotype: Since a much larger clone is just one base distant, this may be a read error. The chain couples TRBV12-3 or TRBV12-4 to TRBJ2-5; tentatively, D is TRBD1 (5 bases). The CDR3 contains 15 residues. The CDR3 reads CARSLEGAGQETQYF. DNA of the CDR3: TGTGCCAGGAGTTTAGAAGGGGCAGGCCAAGAGACCCAGTACTTC.

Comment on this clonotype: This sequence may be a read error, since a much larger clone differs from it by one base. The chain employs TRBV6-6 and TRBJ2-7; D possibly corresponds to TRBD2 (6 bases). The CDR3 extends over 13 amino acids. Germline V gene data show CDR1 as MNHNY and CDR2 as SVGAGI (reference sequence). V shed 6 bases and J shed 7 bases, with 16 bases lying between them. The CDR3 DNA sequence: TGTGCCAGCAGCCCGACTAGTAACGGGGAGCAGTACTTC. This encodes CASSPTSNGEQYF.